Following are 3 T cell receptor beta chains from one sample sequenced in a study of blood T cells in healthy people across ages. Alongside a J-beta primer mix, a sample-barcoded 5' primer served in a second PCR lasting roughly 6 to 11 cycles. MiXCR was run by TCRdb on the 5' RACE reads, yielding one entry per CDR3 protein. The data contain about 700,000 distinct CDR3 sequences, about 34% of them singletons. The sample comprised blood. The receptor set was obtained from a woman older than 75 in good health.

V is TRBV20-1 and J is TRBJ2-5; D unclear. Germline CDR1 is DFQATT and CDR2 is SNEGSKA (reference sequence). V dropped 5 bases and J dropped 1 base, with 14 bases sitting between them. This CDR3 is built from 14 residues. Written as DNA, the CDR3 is TGCAGTGCTTATGAGACCAAAATCCAAGAGACCCAGTACTTC. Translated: CSAYETKIQETQYF.

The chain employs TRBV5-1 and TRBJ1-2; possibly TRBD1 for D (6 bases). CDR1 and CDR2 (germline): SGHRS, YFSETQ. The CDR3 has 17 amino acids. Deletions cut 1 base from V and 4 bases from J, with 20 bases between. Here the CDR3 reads CASSLPDRGAGVYGYTF. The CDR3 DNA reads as TGCGCCAGCAGCTTGCCCGACCGGGGGGCAGGGGTCTATGGCTACACCTTC.

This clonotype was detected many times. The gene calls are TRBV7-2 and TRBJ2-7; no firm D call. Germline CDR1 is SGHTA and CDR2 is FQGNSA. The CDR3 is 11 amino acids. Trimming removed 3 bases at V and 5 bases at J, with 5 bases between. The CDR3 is CASSFMNEQYF. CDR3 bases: TGTGCCAGCAGCTTTATGAACGAGCAGTACTTC.